The 13 T cell receptor beta chains listed next were all sequenced from one sample in a study of cytomegalovirus exposure and HLA in healthy donors (dated by TCRdb to about 2017). Library construction relied on the immunoSEQ multiplex PCR assay. For the multiplex PCR, a mixture combining 60 forward primers for TCR Vbeta segments and 13 reverse primers for TCR Jbeta segments was used. Entries here come from immuneACCESS through TCRdb and include only in-frame sequences with V and J called. Some clones fail to appear in such tables; in the studies checked, an unresolved V gene covers under half of the shortfall, and the cause of the remainder is unknown. This sample lists under 200,000 clones; roughly nine tenths were detected once. Around 0.85% of the sample is in the top ten clones. Sequencing used PBMCs. The receptor source for this set is a young woman in good health and CMV-seronegative.

This chain links TRBV27 with TRBJ2-2; unclear D gene. This CDR3 spans 13 amino acids. The V and J ends lost 2 bases and 3 bases respectively, with 4 bases between them. Germline lookup yields CDR1 MNHEY and CDR2 SMNVEV (reference sequence). The CDR3 sequence: CASSLLHTGELFF. CDR3 nucleotides: TGTGCCAGCAGTTTACTCCACACCGGGGAGCTGTTTTTT.

This chain joins TRBV28 and TRBJ2-5; 9 positions agree with TRBD1. The J call is in doubt because the DNA end fits TRBJ2-7 better. Per germline, CDR1 MDHEN and CDR2 SYDVKM. This CDR3 is 15 amino acids long. The CDR3 region is CASSLATGGSYEQYF. CDR3 nucleotides: TGTGCCAGCAGTTTGGCGACAGGGGGCTCCTACGAGCAGTACTTC.

J is TRBJ1-2 and V is TRBV27; TRBD1 agrees at 7 bases. V lost 6 bases, J lost 4 bases, and 5 bases stayed unmatched. Per the germline V gene, CDR1 is MNHEY and CDR2 is SMNVEV (reference sequence). The CDR3 extends over 13 amino acids. The CDR3: CASRDRVGYGYTF. The CDR3 DNA is TGTGCCAGCAGAGACAGGGTCGGCTATGGCTACACCTTC.

Comments on this clone: The sample holds other DNA sequences that translate to the same CDR3. The rearrangement links TRBV9 to TRBJ2-7; the match to TRBD2 covers 11 bases. Germline trimming cut 0 bases from V and 3 bases from J; bases unmatched to any gene: 2. CDR3 length: 15 residues. Germline CDR1 is SGDLS and CDR2 is YYNGEE. The CDR3 spells CASSVGLAGGYEQYF. The CDR3 DNA is TGTGCCAGCAGCGTAGGTCTAGCGGGAGGCTACGAGCAGTACTTC. The full variable domain, completed using reference TRBV9 and TRBJ2-7, is DSGVTQTPKHLITATGQRVTLRCSPRSGDLSVYWYQQSLDQGLQFLIQYYNGEERAKGNILERFSAQQFPDLHSELNLSSLELGDSALYFCASSVGLAGGYEQYFGPGTRLTVT.

The genes are TRBV4-3 and TRBJ2-1; maybe TRBD1 (5 bases). This CDR3 has 14 residues. CDR1 LGHNA and CDR2 YSLEER come from the germline V gene. The V end was cut by 2 bases, the J end by 8 bases, with 13 bases between. This CDR3 reads CASSQSRVTDEQFF. CDR3 sequence (DNA): TGCGCCAGCAGCCAATCCAGGGTGACCGATGAGCAGTTCTTC.

The chain uses TRBV9 and TRBJ2-6; D remains ambiguous. Looked up from germline, CDR1 is SGDLS and CDR2 is YYNGEE. V was clipped by 1 base and J by 0 bases, with 11 bases between them. The CDR3 is 17 amino acids. The CDR3 here is CASSVSPPGSGANVLTF. CDR3 nucleotides: TGTGCCAGCAGCGTAAGTCCCCCGGGCTCTGGGGCCAACGTCCTGACTTTC.

The rearrangement uses TRBV5-1 and TRBJ2-3, with 10 bases matching TRBD2. Germline V gene lookup returns CDR1 SGHRS and CDR2 YFSETQ. The CDR3 has 15 amino acids. Trimming removed 3 bases from V and 5 bases from J; junction bases left unmatched: 6. The CDR3, as DNA: TGCGCCAGCAGCTCTGGACTAGCGGATAAAGATACGCAGTATTTT. Amino acids: CASSSGLADKDTQYF.

The rearrangement uses TRBV7-9 and TRBJ1-2; D might be TRBD1 (5 bases). Germline V lookup: CDR1 SEHNR, CDR2 FQNEAQ (reference sequence). Between the trimmed V and J ends, which lost 3 bases and 2 bases, there was a span of 10 bases. The CDR3 spans 14 residues. The CDR3 is CASSFETENYGYTF. CDR3 bases: TGTGCCAGCAGCTTCGAGACAGAGAACTATGGCTACACCTTC.

The V gene is TRBV10-3, the J gene TRBJ2-1; perhaps TRBD2 as D (6 bases). The CDR3 has 16 amino acids. Trimming pared 2 bases from V and 9 bases from J, leaving 20 bases between. CDR1 and CDR2 from the germline V gene are ENHRY and SYGVKD. The CDR3: CAISEGGTPPSTEQFF. DNA of the CDR3: TGTGCCATCAGTGAGGGTGGGACTCCTCCGTCGACTGAGCAGTTCTTC.

This chain joins TRBV6-1 and TRBJ1-1; TRBD1 might be the D (6 bases). Between the trimmed V and J ends, which lost 7 bases and 1 base, there was a span of 10 bases. Germline assignment: CDR1 MNHNS and CDR2 SASEGT. The CDR3 length is 13 residues. This CDR3 is CASIPGQNTEAFF. CDR3 sequence (DNA): TGTGCCAGCATCCCGGGACAGAACACTGAAGCTTTCTTT.

V is TRBV5-4 and J is TRBJ1-1; 8 bases are shared with TRBD1. Trimming cost V 4 bases and J 1 base; bases outside gene matches: 6. Germline loops: CDR1 SGHNT, CDR2 YYREEE (reference sequence). This CDR3 spans 15 amino acids. The CDR3: CASSRWTGRNTEAFF. CDR3 nucleotide sequence: TGTGCCAGCAGCCGCTGGACAGGGAGGAACACTGAAGCTTTCTTT.

This chain uses TRBV9 with TRBJ1-2; perhaps TRBD1 as D (5 bases). Trimming removed 5 bases at V and 4 bases at J, with 9 bases between. Germline V gene sequence: CDR1 SGDLS, CDR2 YYNGEE. The CDR3 sequence is 12 residues long. CDR3 sequence: CASRDKVYGYTF. CDR3 nucleotides: TGTGCCAGCAGGGACAAGGTCTATGGCTACACCTTC.

J is TRBJ1-5 and V is TRBV7-8; no reliable D call. V shed 3 bases and J shed 3 bases, with 9 bases lying between them. The CDR3 consists of 14 residues. Germline loops: CDR1 SGHVS, CDR2 FQNEAQ. The CDR3 loop reads CASSFGAINQPQHF. DNA of the CDR3: TGTGCCAGCAGCTTCGGAGCCATCAATCAGCCCCAGCATTTT. Full variable domain (missing parts from reference TRBV7-8 and TRBJ1-5): GAGVSQSPRYKVAKRGQDVALRCDPISGHVSLFWYQQALGQGPEFLTYFQNEAQLDKSGLPSDRFFAERPEGSVSTLKIQRTQQEDSAVYLCASSFGAINQPQHFGDGTRLSIL.